The next 29 T cell receptor beta chains were all read from a single sample in a study of spatial heterogeneity in lung cancer. Time point indicated: blood at routine non-recurrence follow-up after resection. The input material, whole RNA from tumor, nontumor lung or frozen PBMC, was sequenced unsorted. Via MiXCR, TCRdb re-called the 5' RACE reads, giving one row per CDR3 protein. The data hold around 110,000 distinct CDR3 sequences, with 10% to 15% observed a single time. This specimen was PBMCs, taken at follow-up. These receptors all come from a male donor with early-stage non-small cell lung cancer.

This rearrangement joins TRBV28 to TRBJ2-6; TRBD1 agrees at 7 bases. The CDR3 runs to 16 residues. The trim removed 6 bases at V and 2 bases at J, leaving 7 bases unmatched. CDR1 and CDR2 from the germline V gene are MDHEN and SYDVKM. The CDR3 region has the DNA TGTGCCAGCAGACCCCCGACAGGGACTGGGGCCAACGTCCTGACTTTC. Translated: CASRPPTGTGANVLTF. The full variable domain, with the rest looked up from reference TRBV28 and TRBJ2-6, is DVKVTQSSRYLVKRTGEKVFLECVQDMDHENMFWYRQDPGLGLRLIYFSYDVKMKEKGDIPEGYSVSREKKERFSLILESASTNQTSMYLCASRPPTGTGANVLTFGAGSRLTVL.

At least ten counts were recorded for this clonotype. The genes are TRBV29-1 and TRBJ2-5, with 11 bases aligning to TRBD1. The CDR3 consists of 14 residues. J was trimmed by 4 bases and V by 6 bases; bases with no gene match: 7. The germline V gene encodes CDR1 SQVTM and CDR2 ANQGSEA. The CDR3 reads CSVARGQGGETQYF. The CDR3 coding sequence is TGCAGCGTAGCCAGGGGACAGGGGGGAGAGACCCAGTACTTC.

This clonotype came up a few times. The rearrangement joins TRBV2 to TRBJ2-5, with 7 bases that match TRBD1. CDR1 and CDR2 (germline): SNHLY, FYNNEI. Trimming cost V 8 bases and J 2 bases; bases outside gene matches: 5. The length of the CDR3 is 13 residues. CDR3 sequence: CASQGQVQETQYF. Written as DNA, the CDR3 is TGTGCCAGCCAAGGACAGGTACAAGAGACCCAGTACTTC.

This clonotype has just a few counts. The V and J genes are TRBV6-5 and TRBJ1-5; TRBD1 matches at 9 bases. The trim removed 6 bases at V and 2 bases at J, leaving 5 bases unmatched. Per germline, CDR1 MNHEY and CDR2 SVGAGI. This CDR3 contains 15 residues. CDR3 coding DNA: TGTGCCAGCAGGGGACAGGGATTCGGCAATCAGCCCCAGCATTTT. Encoded protein: CASRGQGFGNQPQHF.

This clonotype has more than one count but fewer than ten. The chain recombines TRBV15 with TRBJ2-7; either TRBD1 or TRBD2 may supply D (5 bases each). The CDR3 runs to 15 residues. Trimming stripped 0 bases from V and 3 bases from J, with 12 bases between. The germline V gene has CDR1 LNHNV and CDR2 YYDKDF (reference sequence). The CDR3 coding sequence is TGTGCCACCAGCAGAGATCGGTGGGGGAGCTACGAGCAGTACTTC. It is translated as CATSRDRWGSYEQYF.

The table lists this clonotype with a few counts. This chain connects TRBV28 to TRBJ2-7, with TRBD2 matching 7 bases. V dropped 6 bases and J dropped 7; count of bases not matched to a gene: 6. The CDR3 runs 12 residues. The germline V gene encodes CDR1 MDHEN and CDR2 SYDVKM. The CDR3 region has the DNA TGTGCCAGCAGGGAAAGGGGAGGGGAGCAGTACTTC. Translated: CASRERGGEQYF. Complete variable domain (other parts from reference TRBV28 and TRBJ2-7): DVKVTQSSRYLVKRTGEKVFLECVQDMDHENMFWYRQDPGLGLRLIYFSYDVKMKEKGDIPEGYSVSREKKERFSLILESASTNQTSMYLCASRERGGEQYFGPGTRLTVT.

The genes are TRBV24-1 and TRBJ2-7, with D perhaps TRBD1 or TRBD2 (5 bases each). Germline loops: CDR1 KGHDR, CDR2 SFDVKD. The CDR3 runs to 14 residues. Between the trimmed V and J ends, which lost 6 bases and 6 bases, there was a span of 17 bases. The CDR3 nucleotides are TGTGCCACCAGTCCCGGGACCCTCAGTCGCGAGCAGTACTTC. Residues: CATSPGTLSREQYF.

This clonotype was counted between two and nine times. The rearrangement links TRBV28 to TRBJ2-7; D may be TRBD1 (5 bases). V was cut by 5 bases and J by 4 bases, with 18 bases left in between. CDR1 MDHEN and CDR2 SYDVKM come from the germline V gene. CDR3 length: 15 amino acids. The chain's CDR3 is CASSTRATKGYEQYF. Here the CDR3 DNA reads TGTGCCAGCAGTACCCGGGCCACAAAGGGGTACGAGCAGTACTTC.

The rearrangement links TRBV9 to TRBJ2-1; no reliable D call. This CDR3 is 12 amino acids long. Germline-derived CDR1 and CDR2 are SGDLS and YYNGEE. The germline V and J ends were trimmed by 4 bases and 6 bases, with 8 bases remaining between them. The CDR3 sequence: CASSPNANEQFF. The CDR3 DNA reads as TGTGCCAGCAGCCCCAACGCCAATGAGCAGTTCTTC.

This clonotype was seen a few times. The chain carries TRBV11-3 and TRBJ2-3; no clear D. Per germline, CDR1 SGHNT and CDR2 YENEEA. The V end was cut by 4 bases, the J end by 6 bases, with 5 bases between. CDR3 length: 11 amino acids. The CDR3 DNA reads TGTGCCAGCAGCTCGTGGGATACGCAGTATTTT. It specifies CASSSWDTQYF.

This clonotype was counted at least ten times. Because it lacks the conserved phenylalanine or tryptophan at the end, this CDR3 is likely a read error. The DNA is left out, because the CDR3 cannot be placed on it with certainty; the CDR3 is given as TCRdb lists it. The rearrangement uses TRBV5-6 and TRBJ2-1; the D call of TRBD1 is as the table states it, not checked on the DNA. Looked up from germline, CDR1 is SGHDT and CDR2 is YYEEEE. The CDR3 is 13 residues long, counting both termini. The CDR3 loop reads CASSRRQGSHRSI.

The chain carries TRBV11-2 and TRBJ2-3; D is unclear. The ends were cut back, 5 bases at V and 0 bases at J, with 12 bases in the middle. The length of the CDR3 is 15 residues. CDR1 is SGHAT, CDR2 FQNNGV, per germline. CDR3 loop: CASSLRQWSTDTQYF. The CDR3 nucleotides read TGTGCCAGCAGCCTCCGCCAGTGGAGCACAGATACGCAGTATTTT.

The chain is built from TRBV9 and TRBJ2-3; the match to TRBD2 covers 8 bases. J gave up 8 bases and V 0 bases, and 14 bases lay outside the gene matches. The length of the CDR3 is 17 residues. Germline V CDR1 and CDR2: SGDLS, YYNGEE. DNA for the CDR3: TGTGCCAGCAGCGTAGTGTCCAGCGGGGGCCACGATGGTACGCAGTATTTT. Translated, it gives CASSVVSSGGHDGTQYF.

CDR3 DNA sequence: TGTGCCAGCAGCTTGGAGTCCGGGCACCAAATACGGGCCCAGTACTTC. This gives the protein CASSLESGHQIRAQYF. The chain carries TRBV5-4 and TRBJ2-5; no clear D. Between the trimmed V and J ends, which lost 0 bases and 9 bases, there was a span of 21 bases. CDR1 and CDR2 (germline): SGHNT, YYREEE (reference sequence). This CDR3 has 16 residues.

The chain joins TRBV27 to TRBJ2-7, with 14 bases aligning to TRBD2. J lost 6 bases, V lost 3 bases, and 7 bases had no gene match. Germline-derived CDR1 and CDR2 are MNHEY and SMNVEV (reference sequence). The CDR3 is 16 amino acids. The CDR3 region has the DNA TGTGCCAGCAGTTTCCCCGGGACTAGCGGGGGTGGCGAGCAGTACTTC. As protein: CASSFPGTSGGGEQYF.

This clonotype was counted ten times or more. The V call is TRBV19, the J call TRBJ1-5, with 9 bases identical to TRBD1. CDR1 LNHDA and CDR2 SQIVND come from the germline V gene (reference sequence). The CDR3 spans 16 residues. V shed 5 bases and J 3 bases; nucleotides not matched to a gene: 8. The CDR3 coding sequence is TGTGCCAGTAGTCCCCCGGACAGGGGTAACAATCAGCCCCAGCATTTT. Amino acids: CASSPPDRGNNQPQHF.

The V and J genes are TRBV12-3 or TRBV12-4 and TRBJ2-7; D is ambiguous. Trimming removed 5 bases from V and 6 bases from J, with 11 bases in between. The CDR3 sequence is 12 residues long. In DNA form, the CDR3 reads TGTGCCAGCAGTCTACCGGGCGGCGAGCAGTACTTC. It is translated as CASSLPGGEQYF.

This clonotype was detected a few times. The chain joins TRBV10-3 to TRBJ1-5; TRBD1 might be the D (6 bases). With 5 bases removed from V and 6 bases from J, the gap between germline ends came to 11 bases. The CDR3 runs 13 residues. CDR1 is ENHRY, CDR2 SYGVKD, per germline. CDR3 residues: CAISSGEVQPQHF. CDR3 nucleotide sequence: TGTGCCATCAGTTCAGGGGAAGTTCAGCCCCAGCATTTT.

This clonotype was seen a handful of times. This chain uses TRBV7-3 with TRBJ1-4, with no clear D. V lost 5 bases and J 1 base, leaving 11 bases between the germline ends. Germline-derived CDR1 and CDR2 are SGHTA and FQGTGA. CDR3 length: 15 amino acids. CDR3 sequence reads: CASSPRRGTNEKLFF. CDR3 in DNA: TGTGCCAGCAGCCCGAGGCGGGGAACTAATGAAAAACTGTTTTTT.

The CDR3 nucleotides read TGTGCCAGCAGCTTAGCGGGTAGCGGGTTGCTGTTTTTT. Translation gives CASSLAGSGLLFF. The chain uses TRBV7-2 and TRBJ1-4; no definite D call. CDR3 length: 13 amino acids. Germline values: CDR1 SGHTA, CDR2 FQGNSA. V lost 0 bases, J lost 14 bases, and 13 bases lay in between. Full variable domain (outside the CDR3, taken from reference TRBV7-2 and TRBJ1-4): GAGVSQSPSNKVTEKGKDVELRCDPISGHTALYWYRQSLGQGLEFLIYFQGNSAPDKSGLPSDRFSAERTGGSVSTLTIQRTQQEDSAVYLCASSLAGSGLLFFGSGTQLSVL.

V gene TRBV4-3 combines with J gene TRBJ2-1; no clear D gene. From germline, CDR1 is LGHNA and CDR2 YSLEER. This CDR3 spans 15 amino acids. Trimming cost V 2 bases and J 5 bases, with 13 bases left between them. In DNA, the CDR3 is TGCGCCAGCAGCCAACGCCCCGACTGGAACAATGAGCAGTTCTTC. Translation gives CASSQRPDWNNEQFF.

This clonotype was picked up many times. The chain joins TRBV7-9 to TRBJ1-5; the D gene is possibly TRBD1 (5 bases). V was clipped by 1 base and J by 3 bases, with 7 bases between them. This CDR3 spans 14 amino acids. Germline V gene sequence: CDR1 SEHNR, CDR2 FQNEAQ (reference sequence). The CDR3 DNA follows: TGTGCCAGCAGCTTAGTAGGGGACAATCAGCCCCAGCATTTT. Its translation is CASSLVGDNQPQHF.

The chain has TRBV7-2 and TRBJ2-7; D ambiguous. This CDR3 has 14 amino acids. Trimming took 0 bases from V and 0 from J, leaving 6 bases between them. Germline CDR1 SGHTA, CDR2 FQGNSA. CDR3 region: CASSLAISSYEQYF. CDR3 nucleotide sequence: TGTGCCAGCAGCTTAGCGATCAGCTCCTACGAGCAGTACTTC.

In its sample, this clonotype was seen many times. This chain links TRBV24-1 with TRBJ2-1; D not certain. Germline CDR1 is KGHDR and CDR2 is SFDVKD. Trimming cost V 5 bases and J 0 bases, with 10 bases left between them. The length of the CDR3 is 15 residues. DNA of the CDR3: TGTGCCACCAGTGCCGCCAGGAGCTCCTACAATGAGCAGTTCTTC. It translates to CATSAARSSYNEQFF.

This clonotype occurred many times. V usage is TRBV10-3 and J usage is TRBJ1-6; 8 bases fit TRBD1. The CDR3 is 15 amino acids. V shed 6 bases and J 2 bases; nucleotides not matched to a gene: 3. Germline values: CDR1 ENHRY, CDR2 SYGVKD. The CDR3 protein is CAISPTGAYNSPLHF. For the CDR3, the DNA is TGTGCCATCAGCCCGACAGGGGCCTATAATTCACCCCTCCACTTT.

This clonotype appeared a few times. This chain uses TRBV18 with TRBJ1-5; D is unresolved. In germline, CDR1 is KGHSH, CDR2 LQKENI. The CDR3 runs to 13 residues. V lost 3 bases, J lost 5 bases, and 8 bases lay in between. CDR3 sequence: CASSPSRDQPQHF. The CDR3 DNA follows: TGTGCCAGCTCACCCTCCAGAGATCAGCCCCAGCATTTT.

A remark on this clonotype: Since a much larger clone is just one base distant, this may be a read error. The rearrangement links TRBV28 to TRBJ1-2, with 10 bases matching TRBD1. This CDR3 contains 13 residues. The V gene's germline CDR1 is MDHEN and CDR2 SYDVKM. The DNA of the CDR3 is TGTACCAGCAGTGTCGGGACAGGGGATGGCTACACCTTC. Encoded protein: CTSSVGTGDGYTF.

This clonotype has only a few counts. This chain joins TRBV7-3 and TRBJ2-5; D call uncertain. This CDR3 is 14 amino acids long. Per the germline V gene, CDR1 is SGHTA and CDR2 is FQGTGA. The V gene lost 10 bases and the J gene lost 1 base, with 16 bases spanning the gap. The CDR3 region has the DNA TGTGCCACCGCACCAGCGACCCTCCAAGAGACCCAGTACTTC. As protein: CATAPATLQETQYF.

This clonotype was observed at least ten times. The CDR3 coding sequence is TGCGCCAGCAGTGAAGGGTTCACTGAAGCTTTCTTT. Translating gives CASSEGFTEAFF. V and J are TRBV5-1 and TRBJ1-1; D is uncertain. Looked up from germline, CDR1 is SGHRS and CDR2 is YFSETQ. Trimming pared 5 bases from V and 4 bases from J, leaving 9 bases between. This CDR3 has 12 amino acids.